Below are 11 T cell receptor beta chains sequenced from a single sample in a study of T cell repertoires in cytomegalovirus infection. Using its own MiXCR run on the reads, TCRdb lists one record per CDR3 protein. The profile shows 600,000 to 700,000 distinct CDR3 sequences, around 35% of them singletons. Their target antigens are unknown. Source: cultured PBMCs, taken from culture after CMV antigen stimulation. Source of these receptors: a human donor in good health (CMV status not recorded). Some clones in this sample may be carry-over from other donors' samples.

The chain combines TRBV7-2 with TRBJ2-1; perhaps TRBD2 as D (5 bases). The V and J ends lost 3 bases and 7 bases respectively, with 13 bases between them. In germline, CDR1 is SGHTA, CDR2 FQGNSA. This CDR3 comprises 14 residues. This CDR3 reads CASSLVGIGNEQFF. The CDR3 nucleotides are TGTGCCAGCAGCTTGGTCGGGATTGGAAATGAGCAGTTCTTC.

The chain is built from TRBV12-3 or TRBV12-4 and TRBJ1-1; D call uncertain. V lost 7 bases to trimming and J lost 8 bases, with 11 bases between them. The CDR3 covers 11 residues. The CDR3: CASIQEGEAFF. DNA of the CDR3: TGTGCCAGCATCCAAGAGGGAGAAGCTTTCTTT.

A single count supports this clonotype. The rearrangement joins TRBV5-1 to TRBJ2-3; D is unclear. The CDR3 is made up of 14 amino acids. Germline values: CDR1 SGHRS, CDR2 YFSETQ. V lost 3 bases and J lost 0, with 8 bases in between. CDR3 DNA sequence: TGCGCCAGCAGCTCGACAACTAGCACAGATACGCAGTATTTT. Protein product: CASSSTTSTDTQYF. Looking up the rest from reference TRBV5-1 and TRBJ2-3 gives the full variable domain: KAGVTQTPRYLIKTRGQQVTLSCSPISGHRSVSWYQQTPGQGLQFLFEYFSETQRNKGNFPGRFSGRQFSNSRSEMNVSTLELGDSALYLCASSSTTSTDTQYFGPGTRLTVL.

CDR3 sequence: CASSLAWEGRADTQYF. The CDR3 DNA sequence: TGCGCCAGCAGCTTGGCCTGGGAAGGGCGCGCAGATACGCAGTATTTT. V gene TRBV5-1 combines with J gene TRBJ2-3; D not certain. The CDR3 has 16 amino acids. Looked up from germline, CDR1 is SGHRS and CDR2 is YFSETQ. V was shortened by 0 bases and J by 4 bases, with 15 bases between the two germline ends.

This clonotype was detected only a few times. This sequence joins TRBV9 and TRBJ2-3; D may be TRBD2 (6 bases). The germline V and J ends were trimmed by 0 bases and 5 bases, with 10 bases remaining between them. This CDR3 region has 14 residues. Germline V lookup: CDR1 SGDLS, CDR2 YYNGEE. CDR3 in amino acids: CASSVDGGGDTQYF. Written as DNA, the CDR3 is TGTGCCAGCAGCGTAGATGGGGGAGGAGATACGCAGTATTTT.

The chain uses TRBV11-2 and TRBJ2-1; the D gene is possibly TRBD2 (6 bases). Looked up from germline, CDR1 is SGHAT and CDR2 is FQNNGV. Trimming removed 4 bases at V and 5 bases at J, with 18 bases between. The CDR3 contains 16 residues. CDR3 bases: TGTGCCAGCAGCTCGAAAACTCAAACGGGGGACAATGAGCAGTTCTTC. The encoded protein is CASSSKTQTGDNEQFF. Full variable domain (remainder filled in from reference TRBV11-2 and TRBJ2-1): EAGVAQSPRYKIIEKRQSVAFWCNPISGHATLYWYQQILGQGPKLLIQFQNNGVVDDSQLPKDRFSAERLKGVDSTLKIQPAKLEDSAVYLCASSSKTQTGDNEQFFGPGTRLTVL.

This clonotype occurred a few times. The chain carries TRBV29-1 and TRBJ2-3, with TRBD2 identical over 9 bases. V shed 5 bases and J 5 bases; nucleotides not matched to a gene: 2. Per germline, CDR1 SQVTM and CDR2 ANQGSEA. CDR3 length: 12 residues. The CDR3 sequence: CSVLRGGDTQYF. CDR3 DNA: TGCAGCGTTTTGCGGGGGGGAGATACGCAGTATTTT.

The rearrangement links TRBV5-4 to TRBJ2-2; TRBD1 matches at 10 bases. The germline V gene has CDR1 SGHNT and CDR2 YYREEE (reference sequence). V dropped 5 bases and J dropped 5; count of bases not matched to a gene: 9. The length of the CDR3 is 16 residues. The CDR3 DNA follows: TGTGCCAGCAGGGCCCCCGGGACAGGGGAAACCGGGGAGCTGTTTTTT. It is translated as CASRAPGTGETGELFF.

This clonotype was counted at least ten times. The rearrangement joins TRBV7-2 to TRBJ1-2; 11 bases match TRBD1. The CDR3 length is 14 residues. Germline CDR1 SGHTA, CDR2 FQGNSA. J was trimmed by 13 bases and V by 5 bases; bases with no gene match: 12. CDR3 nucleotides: TGTGCCAGCAGCACGGGGACAGGGGGGTTAAATTGCACCTTC. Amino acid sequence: CASSTGTGGLNCTF.

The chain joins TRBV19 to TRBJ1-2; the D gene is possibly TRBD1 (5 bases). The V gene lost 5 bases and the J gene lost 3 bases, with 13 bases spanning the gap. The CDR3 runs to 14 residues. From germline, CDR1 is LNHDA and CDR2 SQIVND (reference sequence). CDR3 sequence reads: CASSSGTEHYGYTF. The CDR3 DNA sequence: TGTGCCAGTAGTTCCGGGACGGAACACTATGGCTACACCTTC.

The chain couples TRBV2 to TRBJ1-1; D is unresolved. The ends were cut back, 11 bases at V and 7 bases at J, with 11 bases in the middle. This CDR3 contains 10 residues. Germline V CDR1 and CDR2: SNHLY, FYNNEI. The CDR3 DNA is TGTGCCTCCCCGCCGGGTGAAGCTTTCTTT. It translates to CASPPGEAFF.